The clone carrying this T cell receptor beta chain has a count of ten or more. TCR beta CDR3 region amplification was performed from RNA transcripts. TCR CDR3 underwent first-round RT-PCR with the HTBI primer set. TCRdb re-called the multiplex PCR reads with MiXCR, one entry per CDR3 protein. The repertoire has approximately 640,000 distinct CDR3 sequences, 45% of them found once; the top ten carry more than 7%. The data stem from a study of T cells in Graves' hyperthyroidism and ophthalmopathy. The germline V gene encodes CDR1 SQVTM and CDR2 ANQGSEA. Germline trimming cut 6 bases from V and 2 bases from J; bases unmatched to any gene: 4. CDR3 length: 13 residues.

The receptor's source is an adult man with Graves' disease, either hyperthyroidism or ophthalmopathy (not recorded which). The sequenced sample was peripheral blood or thyroid tissue (not recorded which). The V gene is TRBV29-1, the J gene TRBJ2-7, with 10 bases aligning to TRBD2. CDR3 in amino acids: CSVRTSGTYEQYF. DNA for the CDR3: TGCAGCGTAAGGACTAGCGGAACCTACGAGCAGTACTTC.